This T cell receptor (beta chain) was retrieved from a study of cytomegalovirus exposure and HLA in healthy donors. Study results and limitations: V- and J-gene trimming in TCR beta was tied to a missense DCLRE1C variant by an analysis performed later. According to the study, about 180 TCR beta chains were cytomegalovirus-associated. TCR beta sequences reportedly predicted most subjects' HLA-A and HLA-B alleles accurately.

The primer mix had 60 Vbeta and 13 Jbeta primers. This table comes from immunoSEQ multiplex PCR, and its TCRdb copy is limited to in-frame clones, with some not included. The sample contains about 190,000 clones, about 77% of which appear only once. The V end was cut by 7 bases, the J end by 3 bases, with 13 bases between. Germline V gene sequence: CDR1 LGHNA, CDR2 YSLEER. The CDR3 length is 15 residues. About this clone itself: Its antigen remains unidentified.

The gene calls are TRBV4-3 and TRBJ1-6; no clear D gene. The TCR was taken from a man aged 25-40 years in good health and CMV-seropositive. The sequenced sample consisted of PBMCs. CDR3 sequence (DNA): TGCGCCAGCAAGGAGGGATCGGACTATAATTCACCCCTCCACTTT. Its protein is CASKEGSDYNSPLHF.